The source of this T cell receptor beta chain is a study of blood T cell repertoires in COVID-19. Study-level background: The United States, Italy and Spain provided the acute and convalescent COVID-19 samples. In each case, the material was cDNA or gDNA derived from T cells, B-cell-depleted T cells, or PBMCs.

The sample holds a few counts of this clone. Measured with immunoSEQ multiplex PCR; TCRdb has only the in-frame clones, and not every one. The table records roughly 35,000 clones, over 65% of them present only once. Sequenced: peripheral blood. This sequence originates from a man in his 70s with acute or convalescent COVID-19.

This CDR3 is CASSPFQGHPYNEQFF. CDR3 nucleotides: TGTGCCAGCAGTCCCTTTCAGGGGCACCCTTACAATGAGCAGTTCTTC. The V and J genes are TRBV6-2 or TRBV6-3 and TRBJ2-1; weak D call: TRBD1 (6 bases). Per the germline V gene, CDR1 is MNHEY and CDR2 is SVGEGT. The CDR3 totals 16 residues. Trimming stripped 5 bases from V and 4 bases from J, with 18 bases between.